This entry lists 11 T cell receptor beta chains sequenced from one sample in a study of T cell changes during pregnancy in multiple sclerosis. Some clones are missing from TCRdb's copy, which holds only in-frame ones; the method was immunoSEQ multiplex PCR. The sample comprises around 40,000 clones, about 90% of which are singletons, and less than 0.8% rests with the top ten. Sequenced here: CD4+ T cells from peripheral blood mononuclear cells, sampled in the third trimester of pregnancy. The receptors stem from a female donor with multiple sclerosis, enrolled in a pregnancy study.

The chain carries TRBV5-1 and TRBJ1-1, with TRBD1 matching 9 bases. The CDR3 spans 16 residues. Germline loops: CDR1 SGHRS, CDR2 YFSETQ. The junction had 10 bases not matched to a gene; V was cut back by 4 bases and J by 3 bases. CDR3 sequence (DNA): TGCGCCAGCAGCCTGACAGGGGGGACCCGGGACACTGAAGCTTTCTTT. Translated: CASSLTGGTRDTEAFF.

The chain employs TRBV7-3 and TRBJ2-1, with TRBD2 matching over 7 bases. Trimming removed 5 bases from V and 10 bases from J; junction bases left unmatched: 8. Germline-derived CDR1 and CDR2 are SGHTA and FQGTGA. This CDR3 has 13 residues. For the CDR3, the DNA is TGTGCCAGCAGCACCGGGACTAATTACGAGCAGTTCTTC. The encoded protein is CASSTGTNYEQFF.

The chain uses TRBV5-1 and TRBJ2-2, with TRBD2 identical over 10 bases. The V segment lost 4 bases and the J segment 4 bases; nucleotides outside the gene matches: 1. This CDR3 spans 14 amino acids. Germline CDR1 SGHRS, CDR2 YFSETQ. In DNA form, the CDR3 reads TGCGCCAGCAGCGTAGCGGGAGGCACCGGGGAGCTGTTTTTT. It codes for CASSVAGGTGELFF.

The chain has TRBV4-1 and TRBJ2-5, with D maybe TRBD2 (7 bases). This CDR3 has 14 amino acids. Trimming cost V 4 bases and J 4 bases, with 13 bases left between them. CDR1 and CDR2 from the germline V gene are MGHRA and YSYEKL. This CDR3 is CASSPRGGRETQYF. Here the CDR3 DNA reads TGCGCCAGCAGCCCAAGGGGGGGGCGAGAGACCCAGTACTTC.

The chain employs TRBV28 and TRBJ1-1, with D tentatively TRBD1 (5 bases). CDR1 and CDR2 (germline): MDHEN, SYDVKM. Trimming shortened V by 5 bases and J by 1 base, and 14 bases separated the two germline ends. The CDR3 sequence is 15 residues long. This chain's CDR3 is CASSPIRQWNTEAFF. The DNA for the CDR3 is TGTGCCAGCAGTCCCATCCGACAGTGGAACACTGAAGCTTTCTTT. Full variable domain (outside the CDR3, taken from reference TRBV28 and TRBJ1-1): DVKVTQSSRYLVKRTGEKVFLECVQDMDHENMFWYRQDPGLGLRLIYFSYDVKMKEKGDIPEGYSVSREKKERFSLILESASTNQTSMYLCASSPIRQWNTEAFFGQGTRLTVV.

The table lists this clone with a few counts. The chain employs TRBV7-8 and TRBJ2-1; 11 nucleotides line up with TRBD2. This CDR3 has 15 residues. Germline CDR1 and CDR2: SGHVS and FQNEAQ. The V segment lost 4 bases and the J segment 8 bases; nucleotides outside the gene matches: 7. This chain's CDR3 is CASSSTTSGMYEQFF. For the CDR3, the DNA is TGTGCCAGCAGCTCGACGACTAGCGGGATGTATGAGCAGTTCTTC.

The gene calls are TRBV28 and TRBJ1-4; a weak D match, TRBD1 (5 bases). This CDR3 contains 14 residues. The germline V gene has CDR1 MDHEN and CDR2 SYDVKM. V lost 3 bases and J 10 bases, leaving 15 bases between the germline ends. The CDR3 DNA follows: TGTGCCAGCAGTTTTTCCCGGGGGGAGGGAAAACTGTTTTTT. Its protein product is CASSFSRGEGKLFF.

The chain couples TRBV7-9 to TRBJ2-1; TRBD2 agrees at 11 bases. The CDR3 contains 16 residues. Germline trimming cut 4 bases from V and 0 bases from J; bases unmatched to any gene: 2. Germline V lookup: CDR1 SEHNR, CDR2 FQNEAQ (reference sequence). DNA for the CDR3: TGTGCCAGCAGCTCAGGACTAGCGGGCTCCTACAATGAGCAGTTCTTC. Residues: CASSSGLAGSYNEQFF. Supplemented by reference TRBV7-9 and TRBJ2-1, the full variable domain reads DTGVSQNPRHKITKRGQNVTFRCDPISEHNRLYWYRQTLGQGPEFLTYFQNEAQLEKSRLLSDRFSAERPKGSFSTLEIQRTEQGDSAMYLCASSSGLAGSYNEQFFGPGTRLTVL.

V usage is TRBV5-1 and J usage is TRBJ1-2; D remains ambiguous. Trimming took 2 bases from V and 8 from J, leaving 13 bases between them. The CDR3 spans 13 residues. Germline V gene data show CDR1 as SGHRS and CDR2 as YFSETQ. CDR3 sequence: CASSFTAPEGYTF. The CDR3, as DNA: TGCGCCAGCAGCTTTACAGCCCCCGAAGGCTACACCTTC. Combining the CDR3 with reference TRBV5-1 and TRBJ1-2 gives the whole variable domain KAGVTQTPRYLIKTRGQQVTLSCSPISGHRSVSWYQQTPGQGLQFLFEYFSETQRNKGNFPGRFSGRQFSNSRSEMNVSTLELGDSALYLCASSFTAPEGYTFGSGTRLTVV.

The V gene is TRBV28, the J gene TRBJ1-2, with 9 bases lining up with TRBD1. In germline, CDR1 is MDHEN, CDR2 SYDVKM. The CDR3 loop spans 14 amino acids. The junction had 8 bases not matched to a gene; V was cut back by 7 bases and J by 5 bases. The CDR3: CASNPQGAIYGYTF. The CDR3 nucleotides read TGTGCCAGCAATCCACAGGGGGCGATATATGGCTACACCTTC.

This rearrangement joins TRBV4-1 to TRBJ1-5, with 8 positions matching TRBD1. Looked up from germline, CDR1 is MGHRA and CDR2 is YSYEKL. The CDR3 spans 17 residues. V shed 4 bases and J 2 bases; nucleotides not matched to a gene: 10. This CDR3 reads CASSRYWTGRGNQPQHF. The CDR3 coding sequence is TGCGCCAGCAGCCGATATTGGACAGGGAGAGGCAATCAGCCCCAGCATTTT.